This T cell receptor (beta chain) was identified in a study of T cell responses to AZD1222 COVID-19 vaccine. The CDR3 sequence is 12 residues long. Trimming shortened V by 3 bases and J by 13 bases, and 10 bases separated the two germline ends. The germline gives CDR1 LGHNT, CDR2 FRNRAP. As concerns this clone: Its antigen is undetermined. It is likely a read error, because the conserved phenylalanine at the end of the CDR3 is missing.

Overall study results and limits: Females outnumbered males among donors, who were mostly white British; clonal diversity was possibly underestimated. Spike-specific TCR breadth rose after two AZD1222 doses, and depth rose as well. Regions 160-218 and 743-854 held dominance among vaccine-associated CD4 TCRs, which spanned spike.

Some clones are missing from TCRdb's copy, which holds only in-frame ones; the method was immunoSEQ multiplex PCR. The sample has about 140,000 clones, about 90% seen once. The sample consisted of peripheral blood, taken 28 days after the second dose of the MenACWY control vaccine. This TCR was sampled from an adult who received the MenACWY meningococcal vaccine as a control. The chain combines TRBV12-5 with TRBJ1-6, with D unresolved. The CDR3 spells CASGFDAVPLHL. CDR3 DNA sequence: TGTGCTAGTGGTTTTGACGCGGTCCCCCTCCACCTT.